Below are 12 T cell receptor beta chains sequenced from a single sample in a study of T cell responses to AZD1222 COVID-19 vaccine. The assay was immunoSEQ multiplex PCR, and TCRdb's table has in-frame clones only and misses some. The sample shows 75,000 to 95,000 clones, about nine tenths of them seen only once. Sequenced here: peripheral blood, sampled 28 days after the second AZD1222 dose. The receptors here all came from an adult who received the AZD1222 COVID-19 vaccine.

The chain is built from TRBV4-3 and TRBJ1-2; a possible D gene is TRBD1 (6 bases). The V end lost 6 bases, the J end lost 1 base, and 15 bases lay between the germline ends. Germline V gives CDR1 LGHNA, CDR2 YSLEER. The CDR3 runs 15 residues. CDR3 sequence (DNA): TGCGCCAGCAGACAGGGAGCAGGGGATAACTATGGCTACACCTTC. It is translated as CASRQGAGDNYGYTF.

The rearrangement links TRBV27 to TRBJ2-2, with 12 positions matching TRBD2. Germline loops: CDR1 MNHEY, CDR2 SMNVEV (reference sequence). V shed 5 bases, J shed 9 bases, and the junction held 10 bases outside the gene matches. The CDR3 is 16 residues long. The DNA for the CDR3 is TGTGCCAGCAGTCTTCTAGCGGGGGGGCCCTCCAGGGAGCTGTTTTTT. It translates to CASSLLAGGPSRELFF.

The chain is built from TRBV4-1 and TRBJ1-5; no definite D call. Looked up from germline, CDR1 is MGHRA and CDR2 is YSYEKL. V was pared by 1 base and J by 4 bases, with 5 bases between. The CDR3 is 13 residues long. The CDR3 is CASSQGGNQPQHF. DNA of the CDR3: TGCGCCAGCAGCCAAGGTGGAAATCAGCCCCAGCATTTT.

This clone was detected only a few times. The chain uses TRBV7-3 and TRBJ2-1; 8 bases are shared with TRBD1. Germline V gene lookup returns CDR1 SGHTA and CDR2 FQGTGA. The CDR3 extends over 18 amino acids. V lost 0 bases, J lost 3 bases, and 10 bases stayed unmatched. CDR3 coding DNA: TGTGCCAGCAGCTTAACCTCGGCAGGGGGCAAAGGCTACAATGAGCAGTTCTTC. Protein sequence: CASSLTSAGGKGYNEQFF.

V usage is TRBV5-1 and J usage is TRBJ1-1; unclear D gene. Germline CDR1 SGHRS, CDR2 YFSETQ. V dropped 0 bases and J dropped 5 bases, with 11 bases sitting between them. This CDR3 is built from 14 residues. The CDR3 protein is CASSLERGTTEAFF. The CDR3 DNA follows: TGCGCCAGCAGCTTGGAACGGGGAACTACTGAAGCTTTCTTT. The full variable domain, completed using reference TRBV5-1 and TRBJ1-1, is KAGVTQTPRYLIKTRGQQVTLSCSPISGHRSVSWYQQTPGQGLQFLFEYFSETQRNKGNFPGRFSGRQFSNSRSEMNVSTLELGDSALYLCASSLERGTTEAFFGQGTRLTVV.

The V call is TRBV7-2, the J call TRBJ1-5; D ambiguous. The CDR3 sequence is 12 residues long. CDR1 and CDR2 from the germline V gene are SGHTA and FQGNSA. Between the trimmed V and J ends, which lost 1 base and 9 bases, there was a span of 7 bases. CDR3 nucleotide sequence: TGTGCCAGCAGCTTAGGGGGTCCGCCCCAGCATTTT. This codes for CASSLGGPPQHF.

The chain recombines TRBV7-2 with TRBJ2-3; maybe TRBD1 (6 bases). The germline V and J ends were trimmed by 5 bases and 0 bases, with 15 bases remaining between them. CDR1 and CDR2 from the germline V gene are SGHTA and FQGNSA. The CDR3 covers 16 residues. The CDR3 region is CASSLWGQGSTDTQYF. CDR3 DNA sequence: TGTGCCAGCAGCCTGTGGGGGCAGGGGAGCACAGATACGCAGTATTTT.

The V call is TRBV3-1 (or the pseudogene TRBV3-2), the J call TRBJ2-2, with 9 bases aligning to TRBD1. The CDR3 is made up of 17 amino acids. Germline lookup yields CDR1 LGHDT and CDR2 YNNKEL (reference sequence). The trim removed 3 bases at V and 0 bases at J, leaving 5 bases unmatched. CDR3 region: CASSHPTGGPNTGELFF. In DNA, the CDR3 is TGTGCCAGCAGCCATCCTACAGGGGGCCCGAACACCGGGGAGCTGTTTTTT.

V gene TRBV19 combines with J gene TRBJ2-3, with D uncertain. This CDR3 spans 13 amino acids. The ends were cut back, 6 bases at V and 0 bases at J, with 7 bases in the middle. Germline lookup yields CDR1 LNHDA and CDR2 SQIVND (reference sequence). The CDR3 here is CASRASSTDTQYF. CDR3 DNA sequence: TGTGCCAGTAGGGCTTCTAGCACAGATACGCAGTATTTT.

The chain joins TRBV2 to TRBJ1-1; D unresolved. The V gene lost 8 bases and the J gene lost 4 bases, with 14 bases spanning the gap. CDR1 is SNHLY and CDR2 is FYNNEI in the germline V gene. The CDR3 covers 13 residues. The CDR3 loop is CASGLWLGTEAFF. The CDR3 DNA reads as TGTGCCAGCGGACTGTGGTTAGGCACTGAAGCTTTCTTT.

The V call is TRBV28, the J call TRBJ2-4, with D unresolved. The CDR3 is made up of 12 amino acids. V gave up 7 bases and J gave up 5 bases, with 9 bases separating them. Per the germline V gene, CDR1 is MDHEN and CDR2 is SYDVKM. The CDR3 loop reads CASTQNENIQYF. The CDR3 region has the DNA TGTGCCAGCACTCAGAACGAAAACATTCAGTACTTC.

This chain uses TRBV4-2 with TRBJ2-3; 14 bases fit TRBD2. This CDR3 has 16 residues. V lost 1 base to trimming and J lost 4 bases; unmatched junction nucleotides: 1. Germline V gene data show CDR1 as LGHNA and CDR2 as YNFKEQ. The CDR3 DNA reads TGTGCCAGCAGCCAAGGGACTAGCGGGGGGCCAGATACGCAGTATTTT. It specifies CASSQGTSGGPDTQYF.